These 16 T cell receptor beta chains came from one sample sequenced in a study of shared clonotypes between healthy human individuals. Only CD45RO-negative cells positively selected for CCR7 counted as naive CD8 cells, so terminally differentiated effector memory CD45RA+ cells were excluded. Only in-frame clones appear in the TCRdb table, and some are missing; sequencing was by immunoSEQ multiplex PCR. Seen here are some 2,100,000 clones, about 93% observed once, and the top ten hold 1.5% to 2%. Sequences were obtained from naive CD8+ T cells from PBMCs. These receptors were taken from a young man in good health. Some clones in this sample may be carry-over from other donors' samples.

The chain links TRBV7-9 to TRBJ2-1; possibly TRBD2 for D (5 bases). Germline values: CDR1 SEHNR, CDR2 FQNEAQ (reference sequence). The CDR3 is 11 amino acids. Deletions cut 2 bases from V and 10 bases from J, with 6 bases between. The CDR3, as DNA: TGTGCCAGCAGCTTACCGGGAGAGCAGTTCTTC. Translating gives CASSLPGEQFF.

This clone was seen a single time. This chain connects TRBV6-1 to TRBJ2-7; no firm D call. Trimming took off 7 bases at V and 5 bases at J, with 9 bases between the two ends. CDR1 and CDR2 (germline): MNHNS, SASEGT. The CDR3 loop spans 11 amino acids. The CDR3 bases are TGTGCCAGCAAAAGGCTTGACGAGCAGTACTTC. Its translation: CASKRLDEQYF.

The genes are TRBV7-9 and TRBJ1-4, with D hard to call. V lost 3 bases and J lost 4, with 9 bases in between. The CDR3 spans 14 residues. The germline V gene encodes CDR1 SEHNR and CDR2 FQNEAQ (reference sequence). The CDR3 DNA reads TGTGCCAGCAGCTTGACACAGAGTAATGAAAAACTGTTTTTT. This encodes CASSLTQSNEKLFF.

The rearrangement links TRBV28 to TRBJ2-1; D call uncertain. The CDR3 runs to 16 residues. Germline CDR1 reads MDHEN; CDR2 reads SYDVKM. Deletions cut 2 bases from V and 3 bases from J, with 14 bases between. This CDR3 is CASSLGMGRSYNEQFF. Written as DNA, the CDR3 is TGTGCCAGCAGTTTAGGGATGGGCCGTAGCTACAATGAGCAGTTCTTC.

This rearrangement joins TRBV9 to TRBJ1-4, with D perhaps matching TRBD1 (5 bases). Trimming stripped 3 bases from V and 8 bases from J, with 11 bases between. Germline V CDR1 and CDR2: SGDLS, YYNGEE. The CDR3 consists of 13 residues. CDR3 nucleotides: TGTGCCAGCAGCGGAGACAGCGAGGAAAAACTGTTTTTT. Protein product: CASSGDSEEKLFF.

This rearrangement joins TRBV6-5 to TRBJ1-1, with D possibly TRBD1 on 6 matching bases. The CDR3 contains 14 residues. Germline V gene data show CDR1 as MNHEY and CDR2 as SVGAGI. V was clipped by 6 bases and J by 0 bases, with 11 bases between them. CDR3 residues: CASREGQMNTEAFF. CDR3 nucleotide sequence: TGTGCCAGCAGAGAGGGACAAATGAACACTGAAGCTTTCTTT.

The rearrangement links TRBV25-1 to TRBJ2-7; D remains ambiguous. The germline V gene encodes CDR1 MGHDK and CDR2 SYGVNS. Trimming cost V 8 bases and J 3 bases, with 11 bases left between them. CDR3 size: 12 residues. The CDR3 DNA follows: TGTGCCAGCCGGAGTGATTACTACGAGCAGTACTTC. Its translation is CASRSDYYEQYF.

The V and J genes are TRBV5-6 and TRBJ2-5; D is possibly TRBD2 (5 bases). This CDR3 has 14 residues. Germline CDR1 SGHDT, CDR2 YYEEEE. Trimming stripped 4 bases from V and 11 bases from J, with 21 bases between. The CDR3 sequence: CASSTLPRAGEQYF. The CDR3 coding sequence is TGTGCCAGCAGCACCCTTCCGAGGGCCGGGGAGCAGTACTTC.

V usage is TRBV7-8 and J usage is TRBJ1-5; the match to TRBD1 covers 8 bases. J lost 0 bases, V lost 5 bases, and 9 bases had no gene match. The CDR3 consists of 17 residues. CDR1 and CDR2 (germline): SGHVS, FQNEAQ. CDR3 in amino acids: CASSPGTGGFSNQPQHF. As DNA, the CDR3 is TGTGCCAGCAGCCCCGGCACAGGGGGGTTTAGCAATCAGCCCCAGCATTTT.

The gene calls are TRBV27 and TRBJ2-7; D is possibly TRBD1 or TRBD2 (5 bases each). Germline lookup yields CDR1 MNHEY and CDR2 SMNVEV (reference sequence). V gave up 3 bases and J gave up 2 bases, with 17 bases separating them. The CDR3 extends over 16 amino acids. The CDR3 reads CASSFILGPIPYEQYF. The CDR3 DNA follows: TGTGCCAGCAGTTTCATTCTGGGACCCATTCCCTACGAGCAGTACTTC.

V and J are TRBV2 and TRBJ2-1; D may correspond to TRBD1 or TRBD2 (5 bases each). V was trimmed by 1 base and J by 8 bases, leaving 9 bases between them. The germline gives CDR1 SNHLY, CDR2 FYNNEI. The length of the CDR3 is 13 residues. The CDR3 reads CASSEGGGYEQFF. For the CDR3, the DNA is TGTGCCAGCAGTGAAGGGGGCGGGTATGAGCAGTTCTTC.

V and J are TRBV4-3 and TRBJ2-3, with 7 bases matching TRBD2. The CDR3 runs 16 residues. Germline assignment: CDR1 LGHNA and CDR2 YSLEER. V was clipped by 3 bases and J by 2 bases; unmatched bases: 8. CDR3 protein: CASSHRTSLITDTQYF. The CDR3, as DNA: TGCGCCAGCAGCCACCGGACTAGTCTCATCACAGATACGCAGTATTTT.

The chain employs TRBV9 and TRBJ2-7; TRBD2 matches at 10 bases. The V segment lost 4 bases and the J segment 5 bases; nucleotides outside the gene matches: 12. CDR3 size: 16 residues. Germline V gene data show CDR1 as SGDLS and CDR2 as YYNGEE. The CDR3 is CASSPPSGRTTHEQYF. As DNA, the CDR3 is TGTGCCAGCAGCCCACCTAGCGGGAGAACGACCCACGAGCAGTACTTC.

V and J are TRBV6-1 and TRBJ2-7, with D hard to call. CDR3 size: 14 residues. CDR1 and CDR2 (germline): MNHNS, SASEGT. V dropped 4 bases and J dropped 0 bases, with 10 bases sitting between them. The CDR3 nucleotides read TGTGCCAGCAGTGGGTCACAGCGCTCCTACGAGCAGTACTTC. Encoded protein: CASSGSQRSYEQYF.

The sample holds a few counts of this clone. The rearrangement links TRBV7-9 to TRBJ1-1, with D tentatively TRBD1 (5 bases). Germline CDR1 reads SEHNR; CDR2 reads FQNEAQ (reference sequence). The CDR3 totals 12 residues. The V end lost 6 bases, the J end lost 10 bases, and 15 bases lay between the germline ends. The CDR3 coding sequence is TGTGCCAGCAGTCACGGGGCTGACAGAGCTTTCTTT. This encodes CASSHGADRAFF.

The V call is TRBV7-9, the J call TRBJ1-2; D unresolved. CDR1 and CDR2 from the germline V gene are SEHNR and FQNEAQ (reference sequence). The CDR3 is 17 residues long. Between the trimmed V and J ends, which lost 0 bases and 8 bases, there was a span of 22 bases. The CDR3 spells CASSLAGEEVSLYGYTF. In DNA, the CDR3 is TGTGCCAGCAGCTTAGCAGGCGAGGAGGTCTCCCTCTACGGCTACACCTTC.